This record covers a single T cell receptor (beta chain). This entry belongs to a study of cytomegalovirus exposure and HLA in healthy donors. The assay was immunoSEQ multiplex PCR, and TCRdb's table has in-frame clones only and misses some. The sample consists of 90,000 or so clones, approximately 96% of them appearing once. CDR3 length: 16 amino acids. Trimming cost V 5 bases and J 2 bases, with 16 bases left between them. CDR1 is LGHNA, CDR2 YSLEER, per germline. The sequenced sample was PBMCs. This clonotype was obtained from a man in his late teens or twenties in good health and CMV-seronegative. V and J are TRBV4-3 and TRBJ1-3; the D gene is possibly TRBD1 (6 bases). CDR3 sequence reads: CASSYTRGAAGNTIYF. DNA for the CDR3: TGCGCCAGCAGCTACACGCGGGGGGCAGCTGGAAACACCATATATTTT.